This T cell receptor (beta chain) derives from a study of shared clonotypes between healthy human individuals. Study at large: The study drew on two women and a few men aged 18 to 49 as donors. General observations from the study: When compared with the clonotypes that were shared by all four sorted-subset donors, the non-shared clonotypes turned out to have lower generation probabilities. Blood alone was sampled, and tissue repertoires likely differ.

The protocol was immunoSEQ multiplex PCR, while the TCRdb copy is restricted to in-frame clones and leaves out a portion. Of over 1.4 million clones in the sample, around 97% were seen once. Germline CDR1 is MRHNA and CDR2 is SNTAGT. With 3 bases removed from V and 4 bases from J, the gap between germline ends came to 9 bases. The CDR3 contains 13 residues. Of note for this clone: Its antigen remains unidentified.

The material sequenced was naive CD4+ T cells sorted from blood. The subset denotes: CD45RA+ positively selected. The receptor's source is a man under 40 in good health. V gene TRBV6-4 combines with J gene TRBJ2-5, with D hard to call. CDR3 DNA sequence: TGTGCCAGCAGTGAACTACTGGGAGAGACCCAGTACTTC. Amino acid sequence: CASSELLGETQYF.